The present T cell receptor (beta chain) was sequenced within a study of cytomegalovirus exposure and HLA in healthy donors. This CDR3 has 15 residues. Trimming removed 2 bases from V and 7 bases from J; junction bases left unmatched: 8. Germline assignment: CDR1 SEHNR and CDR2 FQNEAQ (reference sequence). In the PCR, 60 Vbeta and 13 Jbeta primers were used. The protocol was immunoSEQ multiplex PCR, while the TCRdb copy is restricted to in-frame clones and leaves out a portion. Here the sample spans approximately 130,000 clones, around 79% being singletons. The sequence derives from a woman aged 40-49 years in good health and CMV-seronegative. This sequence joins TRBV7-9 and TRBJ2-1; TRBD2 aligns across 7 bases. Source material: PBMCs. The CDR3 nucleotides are TGTGCCAGCAGCTTATTCTGGCGGGAGATAAATGAGCAGTTCTTC. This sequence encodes CASSLFWREINEQFF.